Listed below are T cell receptor beta chains from one sample, sequenced in a study of blood T cell repertoires in COVID-19. Assay: immunoSEQ multiplex PCR; the TCRdb copy retains only in-frame clones and omits some. The sample includes 95,000 to 150,000 clones, roughly three quarters of them seen just once. Sequencing was carried out using peripheral blood. The receptors derive from a man aged 35 to 55 with active or convalescent COVID-19. The CDR3 runs from the conserved cysteine through the conserved F or W. The D gene is left open where the match is weak. Clone size is shown for a subset of rows, as once, few, many or a class of expanded clone.

.	TRBJ1-6	TRBD1	TRBV30	TGTGCCTCGACCGGGACAGAGTTATCACCCCTCCACTTT	CASTGTELSPLHF
.	TRBJ1-5	.	TRBV7-2	TGTGCCAGCAGCTCCTCCGGGGTAGGCAATCAGCCCCAGCATTTT	CASSSSGVGNQPQHF
.	TRBJ1-2	TRBD1	TRBV28	TGTGCCAGCAGTCTGGACAGGGGTCTAAACTGGGGTGGCTACACCTTC	CASSLDRGLNWGGYTF
.	TRBJ1-1	TRBD1	TRBV28	TGTGCCAGCAGTTTAGGTACTAAGGGGGCGAGGACTGAAGCTTTCTTT	CASSLGTKGARTEAFF
few	TRBJ1-1	.	TRBV6-1	TGTGCCAGCAGTGAGGGTCCAGGGGAAGCTTTCTTT	CASSEGPGEAFF
.	TRBJ2-2	TRBD2	TRBV9	TGTGCCAGCAGCGTAGCGGGTAGCGGGAACTCCGGGGAGCTGTTTTTT	CASSVAGSGNSGELFF
.	TRBJ2-2	.	TRBV3-1/TRBV3-2	TGTGCCAGCAGCCAAGAGGTCCAGCGGTTCGCGAACACCGGGGAGCTGTTTTTT	CASSQEVQRFANTGELFF
few	TRBJ2-3	TRBD1	TRBV5-6	TGTGCCAGCAGCCCGGGACAGCCCACAGATACGCAGTATTTT	CASSPGQPTDTQYF
.	TRBJ2-2	.	TRBV7-3	TGTGCCAGCAGCTCAAACACCGGGGAGCTGTTTTTT	CASSSNTGELFF
once	TRBJ2-2	.	TRBV28	TGTGCCAGCAGTTTATTACAGGGCTCAACCGGGGAGCTGTTTTTT	CASSLLQGSTGELFF
.	TRBJ2-2	.	TRBV5-1	TGCGCCAGCAGCCCTTCCGGCGGAAACACCGGGGAGCTGTTTTTT	CASSPSGGNTGELFF
.	TRBJ2-1	.	TRBV12-3/TRBV12-4	TGTGCCAGCAGACCCCCCGGGGATGAGCAGTTCTTC	CASRPPGDEQFF
.	TRBJ2-1	.	TRBV10-2	TGCGCCAGTTTTGTAACACGGAGCTCCTACAATGAGCAGTTCTTC	CASFVTRSSYNEQFF
.	TRBJ2-7	TRBD1	TRBV5-1	TGCGCCAGCAGAATACAGGGGAATGAGGGCGAGCAGTACTTC	CASRIQGNEGEQYF
.	TRBJ2-7	.	TRBV11-2	TGTGCCAGCAGCCGAAGGGGCATATCGTACGAGCAGTACTTC	CASSRRGISYEQYF
.	TRBJ2-7	.	TRBV27	TGTGCCAGCAGTTATCACAGGAGCTCCTACGAGCAGTACTTC	CASSYHRSSYEQYF
.	TRBJ1-6	.	TRBV7-9	TGTGCCAGCAGCTTAGAAAATCTACCCCTCCACTTT	CASSLENLPLHF
.	TRBJ2-1	TRBD2	TRBV2	TGTGCCAGCAGAAAAGATAGCGGGAGCTCCTACAATGAGCAGTTCTTC	CASRKDSGSSYNEQFF
.	TRBJ2-5	.	TRBV6-2/TRBV6-3	TGTGCCAGCAGCAGTGGCCCAAATAGCGAGACCCAGTACTTC	CASSSGPNSETQYF
.	TRBJ1-1	TRBD1	TRBV5-8	TGTGCCAGCAGCTTGGACCAGGGTGGGACAGGGAAGAACACTGAAGCTTTCTTT	CASSLDQGGTGKNTEAFF
.	TRBJ2-5	.	TRBV19	TGTGCCAGTAGTATTGGGGGGGGCGGGAGTGAGACCCAGTACTTC	CASSIGGGGSETQYF
.	TRBJ1-4	TRBD1	TRBV10-3	TGTGCCATCAGTGAGAGGGGACAGGGTAATGAAAAACTGTTTTTT	CAISERGQGNEKLFF
.	TRBJ1-5	.	TRBV28	TGTGCCAGCAGTAGGTCGTGGGGGGGCGTTCAGCCCCAGCATTTT	CASSRSWGGVQPQHF
.	TRBJ1-1	.	TRBV11-1	TGTGCCAGCAGCTGGGAGGTCGGGAACACTGAAGCTTTCTTT	CASSWEVGNTEAFF
.	TRBJ1-2	.	TRBV5-1	TGCGCCAGCAGCCCCCTCGAGGGCGGAACATCAGGCTACACCTTC	CASSPLEGGTSGYTF
.	TRBJ1-1	.	TRBV19	TGTGCCAGTAGTTCGGACAGCCTGGGGAAAACTGAAGCTTTCTTT	CASSSDSLGKTEAFF
.	TRBJ2-7	.	TRBV2	TGTGCCAGCACACCAGGATCCCACGAGCAGTACTTC	CASTPGSHEQYF
once	TRBJ1-6	TRBD1	TRBV3-1/TRBV3-2	TGTGCCAGCAGCCCCGGGACAGGGGGCTTTTCACCCCTCCACTTT	CASSPGTGGFSPLHF
once	TRBJ2-1	TRBD2	TRBV28	TGTGCCAGCAGATCTCGGACTAGCGGTTACAACTACAATGAGCAGTTCTTC	CASRSRTSGYNYNEQFF
few	TRBJ2-1	TRBD2	TRBV7-2	TGTGCCAGCAGCTTACGACTAGCGGGGTACAATGAGCAGTTCTTC	CASSLRLAGYNEQFF
.	TRBJ2-5	TRBD2	TRBV19	TGTGCCAGTAGTATCCAGCGGGGGGTACAAGAGACCCAGTACTTC	CASSIQRGVQETQYF
.	TRBJ1-1	.	TRBV10-3	TGTGCCATCAAGGGACAGAACACTGAAGCTTTCTTT	CAIKGQNTEAFF
.	TRBJ1-1	TRBD1	TRBV19	TGTGCCAGTACCTACTCCGGGACAGGGGTCGGTGAAGCTTTCTTT	CASTYSGTGVGEAFF
few	TRBJ2-3	.	TRBV11-2	TGTGCCAGCAGGACTTTTCTCACAGATACGCAGTATTTT	CASRTFLTDTQYF
.	TRBJ2-5	.	TRBV14	TGTGCCAGCAGCCAACAGGGGACCCGGCGTGAGACCCAGTACTTC	CASSQQGTRRETQYF
.	TRBJ1-1	.	TRBV27	TGTGCCAGCAGTTTATTCGGGGAAACTGAAGCTTTCTTT	CASSLFGETEAFF
.	TRBJ1-5	.	TRBV5-4	TGTGCCAGCAGCTTGGGAGGGAATAGCAATCAGCCCCAGCATTTT	CASSLGGNSNQPQHF
.	TRBJ2-7	.	TRBV15	TGTGCCACCAGCCGGCGGGGCTGGAGCGAGCAGTACTTC	CATSRRGWSEQYF
.	TRBJ2-2	.	TRBV3-1/TRBV3-2	TGTGCCAGCAGCCAAGATAGGGGGACCCATAACACCGGGGAGCTGTTTTTT	CASSQDRGTHNTGELFF
.	TRBJ2-3	TRBD2	TRBV6-4	TGTGCCAGCAGTGACTCAGCGGGGGCCGGAGATACGCAGTATTTT	CASSDSAGAGDTQYF
few	TRBJ2-7	.	TRBV6-2/TRBV6-3	TGTGCCAGCAGCCTACAGGGCTACGAGCAGTACTTC	CASSLQGYEQYF
.	TRBJ1-1	TRBD1	TRBV30	TGTGCCTTGAAACGGACAGGGGGCGGGGTAACTGAAGCTTTCTTT	CALKRTGGGVTEAFF
.	TRBJ1-5	.	TRBV10-3	TGTGCCATCAGATCGGGTAGCGACCAGCCCCAGCATTTT	CAIRSGSDQPQHF
.	TRBJ1-2	TRBD1	TRBV28	TGTGCCAGCAGCTGGGTTTGGGACAGGGGGCGAGGTGGCTACACCTTC	CASSWVWDRGRGGYTF
.	TRBJ2-3	.	TRBV7-9	TGTGCCAGCAGCTTAGCCGTTCGGGTAGGTCCAGATACGCAGTATTTT	CASSLAVRVGPDTQYF
.	TRBJ1-2	TRBD1	TRBV7-9	TGTGCCAGCAGCGTTGGACAGGGAGTAGACGGCTACACCTTC	CASSVGQGVDGYTF
once	TRBJ1-2	TRBD1	TRBV3-1/TRBV3-2	TGTGCCAGCAGTTCGACAGGGAACTATGGCTACACCTTC	CASSSTGNYGYTF